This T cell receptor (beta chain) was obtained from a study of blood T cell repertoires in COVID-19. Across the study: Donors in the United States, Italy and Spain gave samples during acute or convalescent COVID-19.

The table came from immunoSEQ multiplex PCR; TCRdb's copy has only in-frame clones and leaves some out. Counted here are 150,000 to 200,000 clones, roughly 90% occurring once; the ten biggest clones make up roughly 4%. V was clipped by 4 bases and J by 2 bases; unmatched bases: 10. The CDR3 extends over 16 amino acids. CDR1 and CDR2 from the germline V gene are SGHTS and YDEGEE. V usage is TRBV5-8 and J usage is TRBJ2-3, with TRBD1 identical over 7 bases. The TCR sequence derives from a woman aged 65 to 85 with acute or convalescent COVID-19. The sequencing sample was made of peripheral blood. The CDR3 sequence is CASSTNWDSITDTQYF. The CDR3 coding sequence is TGTGCCAGCAGCACCAATTGGGACAGCATCACAGATACGCAGTATTTT. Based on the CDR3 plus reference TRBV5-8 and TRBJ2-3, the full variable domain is EAGVTQSPTHLIKTRGQQATLRCSPISGHTSVYWYQQALGLGLQFLLWYDEGEERNRGNFPPRFSGRQFPNYSSELNVNALELEDSALYLCASSTNWDSITDTQYFGPGTRLTVL.